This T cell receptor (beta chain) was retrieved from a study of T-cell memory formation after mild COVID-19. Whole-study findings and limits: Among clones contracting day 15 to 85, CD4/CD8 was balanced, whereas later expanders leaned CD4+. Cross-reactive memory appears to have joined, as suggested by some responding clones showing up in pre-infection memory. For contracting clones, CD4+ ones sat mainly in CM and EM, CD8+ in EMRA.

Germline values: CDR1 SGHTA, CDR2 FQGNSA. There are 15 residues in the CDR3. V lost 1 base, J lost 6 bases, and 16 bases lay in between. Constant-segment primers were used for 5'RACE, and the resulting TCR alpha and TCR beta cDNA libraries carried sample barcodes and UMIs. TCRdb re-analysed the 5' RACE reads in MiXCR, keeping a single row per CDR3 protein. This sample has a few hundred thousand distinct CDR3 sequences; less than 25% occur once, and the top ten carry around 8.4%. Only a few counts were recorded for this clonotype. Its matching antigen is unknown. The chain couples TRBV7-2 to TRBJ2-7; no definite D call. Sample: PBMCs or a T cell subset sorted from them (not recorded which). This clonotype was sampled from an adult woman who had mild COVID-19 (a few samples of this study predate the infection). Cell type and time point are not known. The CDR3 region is CASSLVIVDSGEQYF. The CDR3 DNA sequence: TGTGCCAGCAGCTTAGTAATAGTTGACTCGGGCGAGCAGTACTTC.